What follows are 30 T cell receptor beta chains derived from one specimen sequenced in a study of a mutant IDH1 vaccine in newly diagnosed glioma. Some clones are missing from TCRdb's copy, which holds only in-frame ones; the method was immunoSEQ multiplex PCR. The top ten hold roughly 8% of the sample, which has approximately 30,000 clones, around 80% seen once. Time point indicated: week 35, safety follow-up. Vaccination used 300 ug of mutant IDH1 20-mer peptide per dose, with topical imiquimod. These receptors are not linked to any known antigen. The source was PBMCs, collected from a glioma patient whose treatment included an IDH1 peptide vaccine. The receptor set was obtained from a middle-aged man with glioma.

The J gene is TRBJ2-2, the V gene TRBV2; D gene ambiguous. CDR1 is SNHLY, CDR2 FYNNEI, per germline. V lost 1 base and J 5 bases, leaving 8 bases between the germline ends. The CDR3 spans 14 residues. This CDR3 reads CASSEDVATGELFF. CDR3 DNA: TGTGCCAGCAGTGAAGATGTGGCGACCGGGGAGCTGTTTTTT.

This chain links TRBV2 with TRBJ1-1; a weak D match, TRBD1 (5 bases). V was trimmed by 6 bases and J by 1 base, leaving 12 bases between them. CDR3 length: 14 residues. Germline CDR1 and CDR2: SNHLY and FYNNEI. This chain's CDR3 is CASSTRQGNTEAFF. In nucleotides, the CDR3 is TGTGCCAGCAGCACCCGCCAGGGGAACACTGAAGCTTTCTTT.

The V call is TRBV5-1, the J call TRBJ2-3; 7 nucleotides match TRBD2. V shed 0 bases and J 3 bases; nucleotides not matched to a gene: 1. The germline CDR1 and CDR2 sequences are SGHRS and YFSETQ. CDR3 size: 14 residues. The DNA for the CDR3 is TGCGCCAGCAGCTTGGAGCGGGGAACAGATACGCAGTATTTT. Translation: CASSLERGTDTQYF.

There are a few counts of this clone. The chain has TRBV2 and TRBJ1-4, with 8 bases matching TRBD1. Germline-derived CDR1 and CDR2 are SNHLY and FYNNEI. The V and J ends lost 8 bases and 8 bases, in that order; junction bases with no gene match: 13. CDR3 length: 15 residues. In DNA, the CDR3 is TGTGCCAGCTGTACCACTCAGGGGGCTAGAGAAAAACTGTTTTTT. Translated, it gives CASCTTQGAREKLFF.

The table lists this clone with a count of one. The chain carries TRBV6-6 and TRBJ2-1; possibly TRBD2 for D (6 bases). Germline loops: CDR1 MNHNY, CDR2 SVGAGI (reference sequence). V was clipped by 6 bases and J by 7 bases, with 10 bases between them. The CDR3 consists of 12 residues. Here the CDR3 reads CASSQGLNEQFF. The CDR3, as DNA: TGTGCCAGCAGCCAGGGACTTAATGAGCAGTTCTTC.

The genes are TRBV7-9 and TRBJ2-7; the D gene is possibly TRBD2 (5 bases). The germline V gene encodes CDR1 SEHNR and CDR2 FQNEAQ (reference sequence). The V end was cut by 5 bases, the J end by 4 bases, with 12 bases between. CDR3 length equals 13 residues. For the CDR3, the DNA is TGTGCCAGCAGCGGAGGCATGGGTTACGAGCAGTACTTC. It specifies CASSGGMGYEQYF.

The chain joins TRBV5-4 to TRBJ1-1; TRBD1 agrees at 7 bases. V was clipped by 4 bases and J by 6 bases; unmatched bases: 6. CDR3 size: 13 residues. Germline CDR1 reads SGHNT; CDR2 reads YYREEE (reference sequence). The CDR3 here is CASSLTGASEAFF. For the CDR3, the DNA is TGTGCCAGCAGCCTCACAGGGGCTTCTGAAGCTTTCTTT.

The chain has TRBV6-6 and TRBJ2-5; D is possibly TRBD2 (5 bases). In germline, CDR1 is MNHNY, CDR2 SVGAGI (reference sequence). The CDR3 extends over 13 amino acids. V shed 8 bases and J shed 1 base, with 11 bases lying between them. The CDR3 nucleotides are TGTGCCAGCGATTCGGGAAGCCAAGAGACCCAGTACTTC. This gives the protein CASDSGSQETQYF.

The chain uses TRBV19 and TRBJ2-3; no clear D. V was trimmed by 2 bases and J by 2 bases, leaving 14 bases between them. Looked up from germline, CDR1 is LNHDA and CDR2 is SQIVND (reference sequence). The CDR3 runs 16 residues. The CDR3: CASSIKGQTFTDTQYF. CDR3 DNA: TGTGCCAGTAGTATAAAAGGGCAGACTTTCACAGATACGCAGTATTTT.

This clone showed up just once. The DNA for the CDR3 is TGTGCCAGCAGTCGCCAAGGGCCCCCCTCTGGAAACACCATATATTTT. Its translation: CASSRQGPPSGNTIYF. The chain couples TRBV9 to TRBJ1-3; no firm D call. This CDR3 has 16 residues. Germline V lookup: CDR1 SGDLS, CDR2 YYNGEE. Trimming cost V 5 bases and J 0 bases, with 15 bases left between them.

This chain joins TRBV4-1 and TRBJ1-1, with D perhaps TRBD1 (5 bases). Germline V gives CDR1 MGHRA, CDR2 YSYEKL. This CDR3 region has 11 residues. With 0 bases removed from V and 9 bases from J, the gap between germline ends came to 5 bases. The CDR3 DNA reads as TGCGCCAGCAGCCAAGAGGGGCAAGCTTTCTTT. Its protein is CASSQEGQAFF.

The genes are TRBV7-9 and TRBJ2-3, with a weak D call TRBD1 (5 bases). The CDR3 is 15 amino acids. From germline, CDR1 is SEHNR and CDR2 FQNEAQ (reference sequence). Trimming took off 2 bases at V and 1 base at J, with 10 bases between the two ends. The CDR3 loop reads CASSLLQAGTDTQYF. DNA for the CDR3: TGTGCCAGCAGCTTACTACAGGCAGGCACAGATACGCAGTATTTT. The full variable domain, in which reference TRBV7-9 and TRBJ2-3 provide the parts outside the CDR3, is DTGVSQNPRHKITKRGQNVTFRCDPISEHNRLYWYRQTLGQGPEFLTYFQNEAQLEKSRLLSDRFSAERPKGSFSTLEIQRTEQGDSAMYLCASSLLQAGTDTQYFGPGTRLTVL.

The chain uses TRBV27 and TRBJ2-7, with 7 bases aligning to TRBD2. CDR1 is MNHEY and CDR2 is SMNVEV in the germline V gene (reference sequence). CDR3 length equals 15 residues. The J segment lost 3 bases and the V segment lost 4 bases, leaving 9 bases of the junction unmatched. As DNA, the CDR3 is TGTGCCAGCAGTTCCGTGGGTAGCGGGTTCTACGAGCAGTACTTC. This encodes CASSSVGSGFYEQYF.

The chain uses TRBV6-1 and TRBJ2-3; D ambiguous. CDR1 MNHNS and CDR2 SASEGT come from the germline V gene. Trimming left V 0 bases short and J 4 bases short, with 8 bases between. The CDR3 runs 14 residues. Here the CDR3 DNA reads TGTGCCAGCAGTGAAGCGGCAGATGCAGATACGCAGTATTTT. Translation gives CASSEAADADTQYF.

The chain has TRBV19 and TRBJ1-1; D may be TRBD1 (5 bases). The V end lost 3 bases, the J end lost 1 base, and 12 bases lay between the germline ends. The CDR3 sequence is 15 residues long. From germline, CDR1 is LNHDA and CDR2 SQIVND (reference sequence). CDR3 protein: CASSIGASGNTEAFF. For the CDR3, the DNA is TGTGCCAGTAGTATCGGGGCATCGGGGAACACTGAAGCTTTCTTT.

The V and J genes are TRBV2 and TRBJ1-6; D ambiguous. The CDR3 has 15 amino acids. The germline V gene has CDR1 SNHLY and CDR2 FYNNEI. The V and J ends lost 4 bases and 7 bases respectively, with 14 bases between them. The CDR3 nucleotides are TGTGCCAGCAGTGTCGGTACTTCTGGCAATTCACCCCTCCACTTT. This codes for CASSVGTSGNSPLHF.

J is TRBJ1-1 and V is TRBV4-1; no firm D call. The CDR3 totals 14 residues. Trimming stripped 7 bases from V and 4 bases from J, with 16 bases between. The germline V gene has CDR1 MGHRA and CDR2 YSYEKL. CDR3 coding DNA: TGCGCCAGCACCCCCTCGAGGTGGATCACTGAAGCTTTCTTT. Amino acid sequence: CASTPSRWITEAFF.

This clone was observed a few times. This rearrangement joins TRBV18 to TRBJ1-5, with D possibly being TRBD1 (6 bases). The CDR3 contains 16 residues. The germline V and J ends were trimmed by 5 bases and 1 base, with 15 bases remaining between them. Germline-derived CDR1 and CDR2 are KGHSH and LQKENI. This CDR3 is CASSSFAQGSNQPQHF. CDR3 in DNA: TGTGCCAGCTCATCCTTCGCTCAGGGGAGCAATCAGCCCCAGCATTTT.

The chain couples TRBV11-2 to TRBJ1-1; 7 bases agree with TRBD1. V lost 5 bases to trimming and J lost 2 bases; unmatched junction nucleotides: 8. CDR3 length: 15 residues. The germline V gene encodes CDR1 SGHAT and CDR2 FQNNGV. Written as DNA, the CDR3 is TGTGCCAGCAGCAACCGAGGGGGCGGTAACACTGAAGCTTTCTTT. This gives the protein CASSNRGGGNTEAFF. The full variable domain, rest sourced from reference TRBV11-2 and TRBJ1-1, is EAGVAQSPRYKIIEKRQSVAFWCNPISGHATLYWYQQILGQGPKLLIQFQNNGVVDDSQLPKDRFSAERLKGVDSTLKIQPAKLEDSAVYLCASSNRGGGNTEAFFGQGTRLTVV.

Here the CDR3 reads CASSLAAGTGSSPRGYTF. As DNA, the CDR3 is TGTGCCAGCAGCTTAGCTGCTGGGACAGGTTCTTCTCCGAGAGGCTACACCTTC. The rearrangement links TRBV11-3 to TRBJ1-2, with TRBD1 matching over 8 bases. This CDR3 region has 18 residues. Germline CDR1 SGHNT, CDR2 YENEEA. V gave up 1 base and J gave up 8 bases; unmatched junction bases: 18. The full variable domain, completed using reference TRBV11-3 and TRBJ1-2, is EAGVVQSPRYKIIEKKQPVAFWCNPISGHNTLYWYLQNLGQGPELLIRYENEEAVDDSQLPKDRFSAERLKGVDSTLKIQPAELGDSAVYLCASSLAAGTGSSPRGYTFGSGTRLTVV.

The chain carries TRBV5-6 and TRBJ1-2, with D hard to call. The CDR3 extends over 14 amino acids. The V end lost 4 bases, the J end lost 7 bases, and 17 bases lay between the germline ends. From germline, CDR1 is SGHDT and CDR2 YYEEEE. CDR3 loop: CASSPWTRLIGYTF. For the CDR3, the DNA is TGTGCCAGCAGCCCGTGGACGAGACTAATTGGCTACACCTTC.

To note about this clone: At the DNA level, this CDR3 is encoded by other sequences in the same sample as well. The rearrangement links TRBV6-5 to TRBJ1-2; TRBD1 is a possible D gene (6 bases). Per the germline V gene, CDR1 is MNHEY and CDR2 is SVGAGI. The V end lost 0 bases, the J end lost 4 bases, and 9 bases lay between the germline ends. This CDR3 contains 14 residues. The CDR3 sequence: CASSYSQGRYGYTF. CDR3 coding DNA: TGTGCCAGCAGTTACTCCCAGGGGCGCTATGGCTACACCTTC.

V gene TRBV19 combines with J gene TRBJ1-1, with D unresolved. The germline gives CDR1 LNHDA, CDR2 SQIVND (reference sequence). The germline V and J ends were trimmed by 10 bases and 3 bases, with 12 bases remaining between them. This CDR3 has 12 residues. The CDR3 is CATRTGYTEAFF. The CDR3 DNA sequence: TGTGCCACACGAACGGGTTACACTGAAGCTTTCTTT.

V usage is TRBV25-1 and J usage is TRBJ2-2; D is unclear. Trimming stripped 3 bases from V and 7 bases from J, with 3 bases between. From germline, CDR1 is MGHDK and CDR2 SYGVNS. The CDR3 covers 11 residues. CDR3: CASSEVGELFF. The CDR3 region has the DNA TGTGCCAGCAGTGAGGTCGGGGAGCTGTTTTTT.

The genes are TRBV30 and TRBJ2-2; tentative D call: TRBD1 (5 bases). Germline V gene data show CDR1 as GTSNPN and CDR2 as SVGIG (reference sequence). V lost 8 bases and J 7 bases, leaving 14 bases between the germline ends. The CDR3 runs to 12 residues. This chain's CDR3 is CAGKGSHGELFF. As DNA, the CDR3 is TGTGCCGGGAAGGGGTCCCACGGGGAGCTGTTTTTT.

This clone was found once. The CDR3 here is CASSGATTGGFPTYEQYF. The CDR3 nucleotides are TGTGCCAGCAGCGGGGCGACAACAGGGGGCTTTCCAACCTACGAGCAGTACTTC. The chain recombines TRBV7-9 with TRBJ2-7; 9 nucleotides match TRBD1. Unmatched junction bases numbered 16, after V lost 5 bases and J lost 2 bases. There are 18 residues in the CDR3. Germline CDR1 SEHNR, CDR2 FQNEAQ (reference sequence).

V is TRBV5-1 and J is TRBJ2-5; weak D call: TRBD1 (7 bases). The CDR3 is 13 amino acids. Germline V gene data show CDR1 as SGHRS and CDR2 as YFSETQ. V lost 7 bases and J 5 bases, leaving 15 bases between the germline ends. The CDR3 DNA follows: TGCGCCAGCGAAAAGGGGGCGGGGGAGACCCAGTACTTC. As protein: CASEKGAGETQYF.

V gene TRBV27 combines with J gene TRBJ1-2; 7 nucleotides align to TRBD1. Trimming at V came to 6 bases and at J to 4 bases, leaving 5 bases not matched to a gene. In germline, CDR1 is MNHEY, CDR2 SMNVEV (reference sequence). CDR3 length equals 13 residues. In DNA, the CDR3 is TGTGCCAGCAGCCGAGGGACAGTCTATGGCTACACCTTC. Its protein is CASSRGTVYGYTF.

The CDR3 DNA reads TGTGCCAGCAGGAGGGACAGGGGAGCGGGAGAGCAGTACTTC. Its protein product is CASRRDRGAGEQYF. The genes are TRBV2 and TRBJ2-7, with 10 bases fitting TRBD1. Trimming took 6 bases from V and 7 from J; bases not matched to a gene: 9. In germline, CDR1 is SNHLY, CDR2 FYNNEI. The CDR3 consists of 14 residues.

This clone was seen more than once but under ten times. The rearrangement joins TRBV2 to TRBJ1-1, with TRBD1 matching 7 bases. Germline CDR1 SNHLY, CDR2 FYNNEI. V was pared by 6 bases and J by 5 bases, with 12 bases of the junction left unmatched. The length of the CDR3 is 15 residues. CDR3 DNA: TGTGCCAGCAGACCGCGACGACAGGGTGGGACTGAAGCTTTCTTT. Translated, it gives CASRPRRQGGTEAFF.